A selection of T cell receptor beta chains follows, all from one sample in a study. MiXCR, applied by TCRdb to the 5' RACE reads, yields one record per CDR3 protein. The sample includes 34,000 or so distinct CDR3 sequences, 25% to 30% of them seen just once. The sequencing input was tumor-infiltrating Tregs sorted from the breast tumor. The receptors derive from a female donor with breast cancer. CDR3s include the opening cysteine and the closing phenylalanine or tryptophan. Fields, in order: D gene, J gene, V gene, clone size, CDR3 protein, CDR3 DNA. The D gene is left open where the match is weak. Size values are once, few and many counts, or a class for expanded clones, and some rows have none.

D gene: -; J gene: TRBJ2-5; V gene: TRBV18; clone size: many; CDR3 protein: CASSPPPGLETQYF; CDR3 DNA: TGTGCCAGCTCACCACCCCCGGGCCTAGAGACCCAGTACTTC
D gene: TRBD2; J gene: TRBJ2-1; V gene: TRBV7-3; clone size: many; CDR3 protein: CASSLASISGSVHEQFF; CDR3 DNA: TGTGCCAGCAGCTTAGCGTCCATAAGCGGGAGTGTGCATGAGCAGTTCTTC
D gene: TRBD1; J gene: TRBJ2-7; V gene: TRBV18; clone size: many; CDR3 protein: CASSQTGGLLYEQYF; CDR3 DNA: TGTGCCAGCTCACAGACAGGGGGCCTGCTTTACGAGCAGTACTTC
D gene: TRBD2; J gene: TRBJ2-5; V gene: TRBV6-6; clone size: many; CDR3 protein: CASSWTRQQETQYF; CDR3 DNA: TGTGCCAGCAGTTGGACTAGACAACAAGAGACCCAGTACTTC
D gene: -; J gene: TRBJ2-3; V gene: TRBV7-3; clone size: -; CDR3 protein: CASSSRGADTQYF; CDR3 DNA: TGTGCCAGCAGCTCGAGAGGGGCAGATACTCAGTATTTT
D gene: -; J gene: TRBJ2-3; V gene: TRBV6-6; clone size: many; CDR3 protein: CASSYTFTDTQYF; CDR3 DNA: TGTGCCAGCAGTTACACCTTCACAGATACGCAGTATTTT
D gene: -; J gene: TRBJ2-5; V gene: TRBV20-1; clone size: -; CDR3 protein: CSARVGGPRETQYF; CDR3 DNA: TGCAGTGCTAGAGTGGGGGGCCCGCGAGAGACCCAGTACTTC
D gene: -; J gene: TRBJ2-7; V gene: TRBV29-1; clone size: -; CDR3 protein: CSVEDYRERLYGQYF; CDR3 DNA: TGCAGCGTTGAAGATTATCGGGAGCGCCTCTACGGGCAGTACTTC
D gene: TRBD1; J gene: TRBJ1-5; V gene: TRBV4-2; clone size: -; CDR3 protein: CASSQAGQGARQPQHF; CDR3 DNA: TGTGCCAGCAGCCAAGCAGGACAGGGGGCACGGCAGCCCCAGCATTTT
D gene: -; J gene: TRBJ1-5; V gene: TRBV14; clone size: -; CDR3 protein: CASSQNLGPQHF; CDR3 DNA: TGTGCCAGCAGCCAGAATTTAGGGCCCCAGCATTTT
D gene: -; J gene: TRBJ2-3; V gene: TRBV14; clone size: -; CDR3 protein: CASSQETGSQTDTQYF; CDR3 DNA: TGTGCCAGCAGCCAAGAGACCGGGAGCCAGACAGATACGCAGTATTTT
D gene: -; J gene: TRBJ1-1; V gene: TRBV10-3; clone size: -; CDR3 protein: CAISEGSEAFF; CDR3 DNA: TGTGCCATCAGTGAGGGCTCTGAAGCTTTCTTT
D gene: TRBD1; J gene: TRBJ1-4; V gene: TRBV5-1; clone size: -; CDR3 protein: CASSSTGQEDEKLFF; CDR3 DNA: TGCGCCAGCAGCTCAACGGGACAGGAGGATGAAAAACTGTTTTTT
D gene: -; J gene: TRBJ2-7; V gene: TRBV6-5; clone size: few; CDR3 protein: CASSYRRGSYEQYF; CDR3 DNA: TGTGCCAGCAGTTATCGCAGGGGCTCCTACGAGCAGTACTTC
D gene: -; J gene: TRBJ1-2; V gene: TRBV29-1; clone size: many; CDR3 protein: CSVTPDRSGYTF; CDR3 DNA: TGCAGCGTTACCCCTGACAGAAGCGGCTACACCTTC
D gene: TRBD1; J gene: TRBJ1-1; V gene: TRBV12-3/TRBV12-4; clone size: -; CDR3 protein: CASSPRGLGTEAFF; CDR3 DNA: TGTGCCAGCAGTCCCAGGGGGCTGGGCACTGAAGCTTTCTTT
D gene: -; J gene: TRBJ2-1; V gene: TRBV20-1; clone size: many; CDR3 protein: CSARPLLDNEQFF; CDR3 DNA: TGCAGTGCTAGACCCTTGCTTGACAATGAGCAGTTCTTC
D gene: -; J gene: TRBJ2-1; V gene: TRBV20-1; clone size: -; CDR3 protein: CSKTYGHRNEQFF; CDR3 DNA: TGCAGTAAAACGTATGGGCATAGGAATGAGCAGTTCTTC
D gene: TRBD2; J gene: TRBJ2-1; V gene: TRBV28; clone size: many; CDR3 protein: CASSSSLAGYYNEQFF; CDR3 DNA: TGTGCCAGCAGTTCCTCTCTAGCGGGCTACTACAATGAGCAGTTCTTC
D gene: -; J gene: TRBJ2-3; V gene: TRBV4-2; clone size: -; CDR3 protein: CASAGSRGTDTQYF; CDR3 DNA: TGTGCCAGCGCAGGGAGTAGGGGCACAGATACGCAGTATTTT
D gene: -; J gene: TRBJ2-1; V gene: TRBV12-3/TRBV12-4; clone size: -; CDR3 protein: CASSLEWAGPYNEQFF; CDR3 DNA: TGTGCCAGCAGTTTAGAGTGGGCAGGGCCCTACAATGAGCAGTTCTTC
D gene: -; J gene: TRBJ1-2; V gene: TRBV9; clone size: many; CDR3 protein: CASSVEEDYGYTF; CDR3 DNA: TGTGCCAGCAGCGTAGAGGAGGACTATGGCTACACCTTC
D gene: -; J gene: TRBJ2-3; V gene: TRBV6-1; clone size: -; CDR3 protein: CASSDPRGGRQVVSTDTQYF; CDR3 DNA: TGTGCCAGCAGTGACCCCAGGGGGGGCAGACAAGTCGTTAGCACAGATACGCAGTATTTT
D gene: TRBD1; J gene: TRBJ1-1; V gene: TRBV10-3; clone size: -; CDR3 protein: CTISGTGAEAFF; CDR3 DNA: TGTACCATCAGCGGAACAGGGGCTGAAGCCTTCTTT
D gene: -; J gene: TRBJ1-1; V gene: TRBV20-1; clone size: medium-sized; CDR3 protein: CSARAGGTEAFF; CDR3 DNA: TGCAGTGCTAGAGCCGGGGGAACTGAAGCTTTCTTT
D gene: -; J gene: TRBJ1-1; V gene: TRBV7-3; clone size: -; CDR3 protein: CASSKVGGTLNTEAFF; CDR3 DNA: TGTGCCAGCAGCAAGGTAGGGGGTACCTTGAACACTGAAGCTTTCTTT